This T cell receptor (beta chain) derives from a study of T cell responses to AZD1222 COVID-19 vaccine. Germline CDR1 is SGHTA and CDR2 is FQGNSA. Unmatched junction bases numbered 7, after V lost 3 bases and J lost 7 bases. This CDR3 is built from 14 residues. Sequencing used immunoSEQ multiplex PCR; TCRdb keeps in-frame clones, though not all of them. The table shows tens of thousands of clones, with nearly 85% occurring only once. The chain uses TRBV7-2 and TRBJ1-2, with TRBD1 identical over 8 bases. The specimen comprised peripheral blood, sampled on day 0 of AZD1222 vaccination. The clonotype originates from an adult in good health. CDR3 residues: CASSFPGQAFGYTF. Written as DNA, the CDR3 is TGTGCCAGCAGCTTTCCGGGACAGGCCTTTGGCTACACCTTC. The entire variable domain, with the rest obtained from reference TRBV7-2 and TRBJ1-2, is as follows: GAGVSQSPSNKVTEKGKDVELRCDPISGHTALYWYRQSLGQGLEFLIYFQGNSAPDKSGLPSDRFSAERTGGSVSTLTIQRTQQEDSAVYLCASSFPGQAFGYTFGSGTRLTVV.